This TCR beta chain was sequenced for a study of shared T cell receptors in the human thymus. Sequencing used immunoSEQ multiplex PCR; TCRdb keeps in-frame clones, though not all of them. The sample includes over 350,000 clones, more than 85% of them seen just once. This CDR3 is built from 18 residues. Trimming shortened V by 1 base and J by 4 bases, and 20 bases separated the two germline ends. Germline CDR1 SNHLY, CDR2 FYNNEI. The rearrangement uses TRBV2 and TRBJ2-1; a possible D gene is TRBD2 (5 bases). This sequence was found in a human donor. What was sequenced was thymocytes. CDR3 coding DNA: TGTGCCAGCAGTGAAGACCTCTTTGTCGAGCGGCGGTACAATGAGCAGTTCTTC. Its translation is CASSEDLFVERRYNEQFF.